The rows below give T cell receptor beta chains drawn from one sample of a study of blood T cell repertoires in COVID-19. TCRdb's table, derived via immunoSEQ multiplex PCR, lists solely in-frame clones and lacks some. This sample has approximately 150,000 clones, with about 85% found just once. The sample was peripheral blood. The origin of the receptors is a man in his forties or fifties with acute or convalescent COVID-19. Each CDR3 is given with its conserved first and last residue. Fields, in order: CDR3 DNA, CDR3 protein, D gene, V gene, clone size, J gene. A D gene is named only where the DNA matches it firmly. Rows may omit the clone size; those that give it use once, few, many or a size class.

cdr3_nt: TGTGCCAGCAGTGATCCGGACAGGGTTGGGAAGGAGACCCAGTACTTC; cdr3_aa: CASSDPDRVGKETQYF; d_call: TRBD1; v_call: TRBV2; clone_size: .; j_call: TRBJ2-5
cdr3_nt: TGTGCCAGCAGCCAAGACGACTTCGGCTCTGGAAACACCATATATTTT; cdr3_aa: CASSQDDFGSGNTIYF; d_call: .; v_call: TRBV3-1/TRBV3-2; clone_size: .; j_call: TRBJ1-3
cdr3_nt: TGTGCCAGCAGTGCCTCGGGTGGCTACACCTTC; cdr3_aa: CASSASGGYTF; d_call: .; v_call: TRBV28; clone_size: .; j_call: TRBJ1-2
cdr3_nt: TGTGCCATCAAACAGGCCTATGGCTACACCTTC; cdr3_aa: CAIKQAYGYTF; d_call: .; v_call: TRBV10-3; clone_size: .; j_call: TRBJ1-2
cdr3_nt: TGTGCCAGCTCCAGGAGGGTCGGCACAGATACGCAGTATTTT; cdr3_aa: CASSRRVGTDTQYF; d_call: .; v_call: TRBV9; clone_size: once; j_call: TRBJ2-3
cdr3_nt: TGCGCCAGCAGCCACTTACAGGGTTCGAACACTGAAGCTTTCTTT; cdr3_aa: CASSHLQGSNTEAFF; d_call: .; v_call: TRBV4-1; clone_size: .; j_call: TRBJ1-1
cdr3_nt: TGTGCCAGCAGTCTGACAGGGGATGGGAGCCTCTATGGCTACACCTTC; cdr3_aa: CASSLTGDGSLYGYTF; d_call: TRBD1; v_call: TRBV28; clone_size: .; j_call: TRBJ1-2
cdr3_nt: TGCGCCAGCAGCTTCCGGGTTGGGAACACCGGGGAGCTGTTTTTT; cdr3_aa: CASSFRVGNTGELFF; d_call: .; v_call: TRBV5-1; clone_size: .; j_call: TRBJ2-2
cdr3_nt: TGTGCCAGCAGCTTCTCCCGGGAAGAGACCCAGTACTTC; cdr3_aa: CASSFSREETQYF; d_call: .; v_call: TRBV7-9; clone_size: .; j_call: TRBJ2-5
cdr3_nt: TGTGCCAGCAGCCCGGGACAGGGAGCAGGTCAGCCCCAGCATTTT; cdr3_aa: CASSPGQGAGQPQHF; d_call: TRBD1; v_call: TRBV7-2; clone_size: once; j_call: TRBJ1-5
cdr3_nt: TGTGCCAGCAGCCCCCTATCAGGGACAGTTTTATATGGCTACACCTTC; cdr3_aa: CASSPLSGTVLYGYTF; d_call: TRBD1; v_call: TRBV9; clone_size: .; j_call: TRBJ1-2
cdr3_nt: TGCGCCAGCAGCTCCGGGGTCTCATCCGCCGGGGAGCTGTTTTTT; cdr3_aa: CASSSGVSSAGELFF; d_call: .; v_call: TRBV5-1; clone_size: .; j_call: TRBJ2-2
cdr3_nt: TGTGCCAGCAGCTTAGGACAGAACACTGAAGCTTTCTTT; cdr3_aa: CASSLGQNTEAFF; d_call: .; v_call: TRBV11-1; clone_size: .; j_call: TRBJ1-1
cdr3_nt: TGTGCCAGCAGTCGGGACATAAGTGAAGCTTTCTTT; cdr3_aa: CASSRDISEAFF; d_call: .; v_call: TRBV3-1/TRBV3-2; clone_size: .; j_call: TRBJ1-1